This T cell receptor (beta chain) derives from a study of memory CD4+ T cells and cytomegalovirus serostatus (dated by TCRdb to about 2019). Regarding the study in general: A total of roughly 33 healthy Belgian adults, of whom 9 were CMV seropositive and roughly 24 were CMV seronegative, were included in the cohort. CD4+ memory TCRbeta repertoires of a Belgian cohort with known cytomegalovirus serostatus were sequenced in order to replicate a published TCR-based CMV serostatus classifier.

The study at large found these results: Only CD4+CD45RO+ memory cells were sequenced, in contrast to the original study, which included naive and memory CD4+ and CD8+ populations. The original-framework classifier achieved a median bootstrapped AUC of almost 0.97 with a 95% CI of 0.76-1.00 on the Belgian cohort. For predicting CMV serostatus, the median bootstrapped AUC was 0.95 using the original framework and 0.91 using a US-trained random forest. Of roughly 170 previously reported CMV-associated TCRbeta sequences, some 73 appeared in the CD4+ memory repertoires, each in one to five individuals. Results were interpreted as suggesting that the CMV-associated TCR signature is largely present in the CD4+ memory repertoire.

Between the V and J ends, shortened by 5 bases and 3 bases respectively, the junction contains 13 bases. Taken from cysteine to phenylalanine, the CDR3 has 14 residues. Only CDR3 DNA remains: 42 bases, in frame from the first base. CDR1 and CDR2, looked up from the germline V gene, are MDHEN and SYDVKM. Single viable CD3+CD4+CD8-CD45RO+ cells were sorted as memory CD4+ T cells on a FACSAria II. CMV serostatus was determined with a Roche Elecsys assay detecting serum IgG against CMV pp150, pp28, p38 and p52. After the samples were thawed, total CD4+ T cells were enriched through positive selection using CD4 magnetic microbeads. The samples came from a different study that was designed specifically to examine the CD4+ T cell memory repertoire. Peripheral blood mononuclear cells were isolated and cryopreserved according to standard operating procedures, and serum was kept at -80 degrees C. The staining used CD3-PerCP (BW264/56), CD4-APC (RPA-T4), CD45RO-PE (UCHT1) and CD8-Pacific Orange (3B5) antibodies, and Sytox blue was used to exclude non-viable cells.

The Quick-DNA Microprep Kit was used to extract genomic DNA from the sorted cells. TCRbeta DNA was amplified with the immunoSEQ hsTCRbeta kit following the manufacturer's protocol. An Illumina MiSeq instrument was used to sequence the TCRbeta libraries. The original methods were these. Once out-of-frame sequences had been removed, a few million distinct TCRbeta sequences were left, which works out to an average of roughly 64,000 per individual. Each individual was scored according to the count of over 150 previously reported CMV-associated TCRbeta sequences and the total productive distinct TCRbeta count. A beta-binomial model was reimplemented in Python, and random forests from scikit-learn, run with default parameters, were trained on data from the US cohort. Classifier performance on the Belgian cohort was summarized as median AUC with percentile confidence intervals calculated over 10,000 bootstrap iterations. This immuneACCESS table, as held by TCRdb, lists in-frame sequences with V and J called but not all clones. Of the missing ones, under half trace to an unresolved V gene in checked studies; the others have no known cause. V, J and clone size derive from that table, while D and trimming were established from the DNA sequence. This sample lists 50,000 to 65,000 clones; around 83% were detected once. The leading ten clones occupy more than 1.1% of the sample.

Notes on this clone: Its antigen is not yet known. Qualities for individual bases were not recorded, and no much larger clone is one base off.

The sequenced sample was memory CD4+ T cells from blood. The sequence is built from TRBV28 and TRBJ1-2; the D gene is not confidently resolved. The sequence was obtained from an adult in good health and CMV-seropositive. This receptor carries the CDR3 CASSTSSAYYGYTF. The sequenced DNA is TGTGCCAGCAGTACTAGCTCAGCCTACTATGGCTACACCTTC.